Listed below are T cell receptor beta chains from one sample, sequenced in a study of T cells in Graves' hyperthyroidism and ophthalmopathy. TCRdb processed the multiplex PCR reads anew with MiXCR; each CDR3 protein has one entry. Among some 720,000 distinct CDR3 sequences listed, around 17% were seen once. Sequencing input: blood. The receptors derive from a man aged 18 to 29 with Graves' hyperthyroidism. Both conserved end residues are part of each CDR3. Fields, in order: J gene, D gene, clone size, V gene, CDR3 protein, CDR3 DNA. D genes are given only for firm matches. Some rows have no size entry. The others give once, few or many, or a class for an expanded clone.

j_gene: TRBJ2-7
d_gene: -
abundance: many
v_gene: TRBV30
CDR3aa: CAWSVYHEQYF
CDR3nt: TGTGCCTGGAGTGTATACCACGAGCAGTACTTC

j_gene: TRBJ2-3
d_gene: -
abundance: many
v_gene: TRBV7-9
CDR3aa: CASSLRRVARTDTQYF
CDR3nt: TGTGCCAGCAGCTTACGGCGGGTGGCTCGCACAGATACGCAGTATTTT

j_gene: TRBJ1-6
d_gene: -
abundance: -
v_gene: TRBV29-1
CDR3aa: CSVEETSNSPLHF
CDR3nt: TGCAGCGTAGAGGAAACTAGTAATTCACCCCTCCACTTT

j_gene: TRBJ1-2
d_gene: -
abundance: few
v_gene: TRBV6-5
CDR3aa: CASSYSLTEGGYTF
CDR3nt: TGTGCCAGCAGTTACTCTCTGACAGAGGGTGGCTACACCTTC

j_gene: TRBJ2-3
d_gene: TRBD1
abundance: -
v_gene: TRBV4-1
CDR3aa: CASTLAGTGAGDTQYF
CDR3nt: TGCGCCAGCACCTTAGCCGGGACAGGGGCCGGGGATACGCAGTATTTT

j_gene: TRBJ2-7
d_gene: -
abundance: many
v_gene: TRBV28
CDR3aa: CASSFSNYEQYF
CDR3nt: TGTGCCAGCAGTTTCTCCAACTACGAGCAGTACTTC

j_gene: TRBJ1-4
d_gene: TRBD1
abundance: many
v_gene: TRBV2
CDR3aa: CASSGRTGPKEKLFF
CDR3nt: TGTGCCAGCAGTGGGCGGACAGGGCCGAAGGAAAAACTGTTTTTT

j_gene: TRBJ2-1
d_gene: -
abundance: few
v_gene: TRBV30
CDR3aa: CAWSVERRPAAGLPLGTNEQFF
CDR3nt: TGTGCCTGGAGTGTGGAACGGCGGCCCGCGGCAGGCCTACCCCTAGGTACTAATGAGCAGTTCTTC

j_gene: TRBJ2-7
d_gene: TRBD2
abundance: many
v_gene: TRBV20-1
CDR3aa: CSASPSGRHEQYF
CDR3nt: TGCAGTGCTAGTCCCAGCGGGAGACACGAGCAGTACTTC

j_gene: TRBJ1-2
d_gene: TRBD1
abundance: many
v_gene: TRBV5-4
CDR3aa: CASSSTGGKWYGYTF
CDR3nt: TGTGCCAGCAGCTCTACAGGGGGCAAATGGTATGGCTACACCTTC

j_gene: TRBJ2-3
d_gene: -
abundance: -
v_gene: TRBV9
CDR3aa: CASSPVGVSDTQYF
CDR3nt: TGTGCCAGCAGCCCGGTGGGGGTCTCAGATACGCAGTATTTT

j_gene: TRBJ2-7
d_gene: -
abundance: -
v_gene: TRBV10-3
CDR3aa: CAIRDIVGYEQYF
CDR3nt: TGTGCCATCAGGGACATCGTGGGATACGAGCAGTACTTC

j_gene: TRBJ1-1
d_gene: TRBD1
abundance: many
v_gene: TRBV3-1
CDR3aa: CASSRTGILNTEAFF
CDR3nt: TGTGCCAGCAGCCGGACAGGGATTCTCAACACTGAAGCTTTCTTT

j_gene: TRBJ1-2
d_gene: -
abundance: -
v_gene: TRBV13
CDR3aa: CASSLAGSNGYTF
CDR3nt: TGTGCCAGCAGCTTAGCAGGGTCGAATGGCTACACCTTC

j_gene: TRBJ1-3
d_gene: -
abundance: few
v_gene: TRBV20-1
CDR3aa: CSAMALTGETGNTIYF
CDR3nt: TGCAGTGCTATGGCCTTAACAGGAGAAACTGGAAACACCATATATTTT

j_gene: TRBJ2-3
d_gene: TRBD2
abundance: many
v_gene: TRBV5-1
CDR3aa: CASSLSSGRRADTQYF
CDR3nt: TGCGCCAGCAGCTTGTCTAGCGGGAGGAGGGCAGATACGCAGTATTTT

j_gene: TRBJ1-1
d_gene: TRBD1
abundance: many
v_gene: TRBV28
CDR3aa: CASSLSTGQAFF
CDR3nt: TGTGCCAGCAGTTTATCGACAGGGCAAGCTTTCTTT

j_gene: TRBJ2-1
d_gene: -
abundance: few
v_gene: TRBV14
CDR3aa: CASSPSSAAGSYNEQFF
CDR3nt: TGTGCCAGCAGCCCCTCCAGTGCGGCCGGGTCCTACAATGAGCAGTTCTTC

j_gene: TRBJ2-1
d_gene: TRBD1
abundance: many
v_gene: TRBV7-3
CDR3aa: CASSLDRGEYNEQFF
CDR3nt: TGTGCCAGCAGCCTGGACAGGGGCGAGTATAATGAGCAGTTCTTC

j_gene: TRBJ2-7
d_gene: -
abundance: -
v_gene: TRBV20-1
CDR3aa: CSASRREAYEQYF
CDR3nt: TGCAGTGCTAGTAGGCGGGAAGCCTACGAGCAGTACTTC

j_gene: TRBJ1-2
d_gene: -
abundance: -
v_gene: TRBV4-3
CDR3aa: CASSLGPVYGYTF
CDR3nt: TGCGCCAGCAGCCTCGGGCCTGTCTATGGCTACACCTTC

j_gene: TRBJ2-1
d_gene: -
abundance: few
v_gene: TRBV9
CDR3aa: CASSVWAGNNEQFF
CDR3nt: TGTGCCAGCAGCGTTTGGGCGGGGAACAATGAGCAGTTCTTC

j_gene: TRBJ2-3
d_gene: -
abundance: many
v_gene: TRBV5-1
CDR3aa: CASNLLPIGSTDTQYF
CDR3nt: TGCGCCAGCAACTTGTTGCCGATAGGGTCCACAGATACGCAGTATTTT

j_gene: TRBJ1-2
d_gene: -
abundance: few
v_gene: TRBV28
CDR3aa: CASSYENHYGYTF
CDR3nt: TGTGCCAGCAGTTATGAAAACCACTATGGCTACACCTTC

j_gene: TRBJ2-1
d_gene: TRBD2
abundance: many
v_gene: TRBV11-1
CDR3aa: CASRGLAGGPFEQFF
CDR3nt: TGTGCCAGCAGGGGACTAGCGGGAGGGCCGTTTGAGCAGTTCTTC

j_gene: TRBJ2-1
d_gene: TRBD1
abundance: many
v_gene: TRBV12-3/TRBV12-4
CDR3aa: CASSLTGTGIREQFF
CDR3nt: TGTGCCAGCAGTTTGACCGGGACAGGTATCAGAGAGCAGTTCTTC

j_gene: TRBJ1-5
d_gene: -
abundance: many
v_gene: TRBV2
CDR3aa: CASRAPLHNQPQHF
CDR3nt: TGTGCCAGCAGGGCTCCCCTTCACAATCAGCCCCAGCATTTT

j_gene: TRBJ2-1
d_gene: TRBD1
abundance: few
v_gene: TRBV27
CDR3aa: CASSYRGRTNERFF
CDR3nt: TGTGCCAGCAGTTACAGGGGCCGTACGAATGAGCGGTTCTTC

j_gene: TRBJ2-7
d_gene: -
abundance: few
v_gene: TRBV19
CDR3aa: CASSMGASGPYDEQYF
CDR3nt: TGTGCCAGTAGTATGGGGGCCAGCGGACCCTACGACGAGCAGTACTTC

j_gene: TRBJ2-1
d_gene: TRBD1
abundance: few
v_gene: TRBV7-2
CDR3aa: CASSLVTGGGYEQFF
CDR3nt: TGTGCCAGCAGCTTAGTAACAGGGGGTGGTTATGAGCAGTTCTTC

j_gene: TRBJ2-7
d_gene: -
abundance: many
v_gene: TRBV7-9
CDR3aa: CASKPIIGYEQYF
CDR3nt: TGTGCCAGCAAACCAATTATCGGTTACGAGCAGTACTTC

j_gene: TRBJ1-1
d_gene: -
abundance: few
v_gene: TRBV4-1
CDR3aa: CASSHSGTMNTEAFF
CDR3nt: TGCGCCAGCAGCCATTCGGGGACGATGAACACTGAAGCTTTCTTT

j_gene: TRBJ1-5
d_gene: TRBD1
abundance: -
v_gene: TRBV19
CDR3aa: CASSIATGGNQPQHF
CDR3nt: TGTGCCAGTAGTATAGCTACAGGGGGCAATCAGCCCCAGCATTTT

j_gene: TRBJ1-1
d_gene: -
abundance: few
v_gene: TRBV5-1
CDR3aa: CASSRPGGDTEAFF
CDR3nt: TGCGCCAGCAGCCGCCCGGGGGGGGACACTGAAGCTTTCTTT